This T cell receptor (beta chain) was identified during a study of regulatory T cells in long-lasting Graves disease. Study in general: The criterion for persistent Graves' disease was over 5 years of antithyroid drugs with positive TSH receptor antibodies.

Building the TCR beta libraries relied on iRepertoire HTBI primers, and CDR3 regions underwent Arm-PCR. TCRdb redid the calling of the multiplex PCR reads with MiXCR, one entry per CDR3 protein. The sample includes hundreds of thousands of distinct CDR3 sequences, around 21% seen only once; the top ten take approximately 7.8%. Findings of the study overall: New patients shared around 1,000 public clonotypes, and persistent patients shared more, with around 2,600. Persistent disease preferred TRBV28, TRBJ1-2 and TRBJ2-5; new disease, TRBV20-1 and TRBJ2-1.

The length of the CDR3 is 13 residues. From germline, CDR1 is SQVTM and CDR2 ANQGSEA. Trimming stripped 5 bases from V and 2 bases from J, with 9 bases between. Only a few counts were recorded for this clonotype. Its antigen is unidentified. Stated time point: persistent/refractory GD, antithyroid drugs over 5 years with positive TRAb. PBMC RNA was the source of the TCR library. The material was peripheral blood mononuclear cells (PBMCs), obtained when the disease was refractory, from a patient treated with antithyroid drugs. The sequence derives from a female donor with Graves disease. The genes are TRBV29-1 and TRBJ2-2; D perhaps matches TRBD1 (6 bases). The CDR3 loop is CSVKTGNTGELFF. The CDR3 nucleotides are TGCAGCGTTAAGACAGGAAACACCGGGGAGCTGTTTTTT.